The 5 T cell receptor beta chains below were found in one sample sequenced in a study of shared clonotypes between healthy human individuals (dated by TCRdb to 2020 to 2021). For the CD8 naive samples, CD45RO-negative cells were positively selected for CCR7, yielding a CD45RA+CCR7+ population from which TemRA cells were excluded. The library was prepared using the immunoSEQ multiplex PCR assay. Here the immuneACCESS table is served through TCRdb, limited to in-frame sequences with V and J called. Missing clones are a known gap in these copies; in checked studies unresolved V genes cover under half, and the rest lacks a known reason. In all, the sample holds over 750,000 clones, and approximately 96% of those were seen once. The ten largest account for less than 0.25% of the sample. Sequencing input: naive CD8+ T cells sorted from blood. The sample's cell subset or site label, in plain terms: CD45RA+CCR7+. The source of these receptors is a man between 25 and 39 years old in good health.

The gene calls are TRBV7-9 and TRBJ2-7, with D possibly TRBD2 on 5 matching bases. From germline, CDR1 is SEHNR and CDR2 FQNEAQ (reference sequence). The V end lost 5 bases, the J end lost 2 bases, and 16 bases lay between the germline ends. The CDR3 has 15 residues. CDR3 coding DNA: TGTGCCAGCAGCAAGAGGGCTAGCCGGACCTACGAGCAGTACTTC. This codes for CASSKRASRTYEQYF.

Comments on this clone: Given a much more abundant clone one base away, this may be a read error. The same CDR3 can be traced to other DNA sequences in this sample. V and J are TRBV9 and TRBJ1-1; D gene ambiguous. CDR1 is SGDLS, CDR2 YYNGEE, per germline. The CDR3 is made up of 13 amino acids. V lost 0 bases and J 1 base, leaving 4 bases between the germline ends. CDR3 sequence reads: CASSVGENTEAFF. In DNA, the CDR3 is TGTGCCAGCAGCGTAGGAGAGAACACTGAAGCTTTCTTT.

This clone was seen just once. The sample carries other DNA sequences with the same CDR3. CDR3 amino acids: CASSLVGNEQFF. The CDR3 DNA follows: TGTGCCAGCAGCTTAGTGGGAAATGAGCAGTTCTTC. J is TRBJ2-1 and V is TRBV7-8; D is uncertain. The CDR3 extends over 12 amino acids. The germline V and J ends were trimmed by 1 base and 7 bases, with 5 bases remaining between them. Per germline, CDR1 SGHVS and CDR2 FQNEAQ.

On this clone itself: An end of the junction differs from the germline gene, which may be a read error. The chain has TRBV4-1 and TRBJ2-5; D is perhaps TRBD1 (6 bases). The CDR3 contains 14 residues. The germline V gene has CDR1 MGHRA and CDR2 YSYEKL. CDR3 coding DNA: TGCGCCAGCGGCCACTCCGACAGGCAAGAGACCCAGTACTTC. Protein sequence: CASGHSDRQETQYF.

The CDR3 reads CASSLAGNEQYF. CDR3 DNA: TGTGCCAGTAGTTTGGCCGGCAACGAGCAGTACTTC. The gene calls are TRBV19 and TRBJ2-7, with D hard to call. The V end was cut by 5 bases, the J end by 5 bases, with 10 bases between. Germline CDR1 and CDR2: LNHDA and SQIVND (reference sequence). CDR3 length equals 12 residues.